This T cell receptor (beta chain) was recorded in a study of regulatory T cells in long-lasting Graves disease. Whole-study findings and limits: Repertoires from persistent disease leaned toward TRBV28, TRBJ1-2 and TRBJ2-5. Accuracy was possibly reduced by small sample size.

Time point defined: newly diagnosed GD, antithyroid drugs for less than 3 months. Isolated PBMC RNA provided the starting material for the TCR library. Arm-PCR with iRepertoire HTBI primers amplified the CDR3 regions for these TCR beta libraries. TCRdb reprocessed the multiplex PCR reads with MiXCR, giving one entry per CDR3 protein. Among under 700,000 distinct CDR3 sequences listed, 15% to 20% were seen once. This clonotype was seen ten or more times. Its antigen is unidentified. This CDR3 region has 12 residues. Trimming cost V 6 bases and J 5 bases, with 10 bases left between them. The germline gives CDR1 SNHLY, CDR2 FYNNEI. The same specimen was also included in a second study, on T cells in Graves' hyperthyroidism and ophthalmopathy. Per that paper: Patients aged 18 to 65 had newly diagnosed hyperthyroidism of under 2 months' duration.

Material: peripheral blood mononuclear cells (PBMCs), obtained at new diagnosis, from a patient treated with antithyroid drugs. This sequence was found in a woman aged 35-65 years with Graves disease. The genes are TRBV2 and TRBJ1-2; no clear D gene. The CDR3 coding sequence is TGTGCCAGCAGCATACAGAGATATGGCTACACCTTC. It specifies CASSIQRYGYTF.